This T cell receptor beta chain was identified in a study of long-term antiretroviral therapy in people with HIV. Study-wide points: Blood draws took place between about 2004 and 2018 and possibly involved older ART regimens. Pre-ART expanded clones dominated the repertoire at every time point.

Survey-level immunoSEQ v3.0 assays were run. Per-sample targets for sequencing were roughly 40,000-55,000 T-cell genomes. TCRdb keeps only in-frame clones here, not all; method: immunoSEQ multiplex PCR. The sample lists about 25,000 clones; 65% to 85% were seen once. CDR1 and CDR2 from the germline V gene are MNHEY and SVGAGI. Trimming at V came to 5 bases and at J to 3 bases, leaving 2 bases not matched to a gene. CDR3 length: 13 residues. On this clone itself: Its antigen is unknown.

Held in samples before DNA extraction were about 0.85-10 million cryopreserved PBMC. The chain couples TRBV6-5 to TRBJ2-7; 9 positions agree with TRBD2. Source: unsorted PBMCs, taken 2.1 years after starting antiretroviral therapy. The TCR was taken from a man aged 25-40 years with HIV. In DNA form, the CDR3 reads TGTGCCAGCAGTCGCGGGAGGGTCTACGAGCAGTACTTC. This translates into CASSRGRVYEQYF.